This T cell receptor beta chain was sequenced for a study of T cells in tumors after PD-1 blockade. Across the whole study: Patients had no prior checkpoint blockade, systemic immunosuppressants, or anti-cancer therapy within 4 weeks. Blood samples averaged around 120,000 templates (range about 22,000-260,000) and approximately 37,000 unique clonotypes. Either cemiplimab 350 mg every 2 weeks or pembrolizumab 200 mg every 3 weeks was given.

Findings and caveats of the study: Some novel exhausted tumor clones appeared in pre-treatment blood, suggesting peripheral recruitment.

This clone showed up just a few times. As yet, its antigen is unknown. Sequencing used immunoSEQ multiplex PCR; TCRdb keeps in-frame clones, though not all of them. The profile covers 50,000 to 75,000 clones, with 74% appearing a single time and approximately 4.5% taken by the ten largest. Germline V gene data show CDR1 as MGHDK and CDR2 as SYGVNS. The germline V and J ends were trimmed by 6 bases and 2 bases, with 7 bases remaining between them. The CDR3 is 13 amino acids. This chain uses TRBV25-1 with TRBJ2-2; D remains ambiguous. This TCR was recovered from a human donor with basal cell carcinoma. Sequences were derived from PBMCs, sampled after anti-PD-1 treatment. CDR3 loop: CASSWVNTGELFF. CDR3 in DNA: TGTGCCAGCAGCTGGGTAAACACCGGGGAGCTGTTTTTT.